These 26 T cell receptor beta chains came from one sample sequenced in a study of cytomegalovirus exposure and HLA in healthy donors. PCR involved 60 Vbeta and 13 Jbeta primers. Using immunoSEQ multiplex PCR, the repertoire was profiled, and TCRdb retains in-frame clones only, with some absent. Of 150,000 to 200,000 clones in the sample, approximately 80% were seen once. Sequenced material: PBMCs. The receptors derive from a female donor in good health and CMV-seronegative.

J is TRBJ2-1 and V is TRBV14; tentative D call: TRBD2 (7 bases). CDR1 and CDR2 from the germline V gene are SGHDN and FVKESK. This CDR3 is 16 amino acids long. Trimming left V 1 base short and J 2 bases short, with 12 bases between. In nucleotides, the CDR3 is TGTGCCAGCAGCCAAGTGCGGGGGCGCCCCTACAATGAGCAGTTCTTC. Amino acid sequence: CASSQVRGRPYNEQFF.

The chain joins TRBV19 to TRBJ2-1; 10 bases are shared with TRBD2. There are 15 residues in the CDR3. V shed 3 bases and J 6 bases; nucleotides not matched to a gene: 5. Germline V lookup: CDR1 LNHDA, CDR2 SQIVND (reference sequence). Written as DNA, the CDR3 is TGTGCCAGTAGTATTACAGCGGGGGGGCTCAATGAGCAGTTCTTC. Its protein is CASSITAGGLNEQFF. Full variable domain (missing parts from reference TRBV19 and TRBJ2-1): DGGITQSPKYLFRKEGQNVTLSCEQNLNHDAMYWYRQDPGQGLRLIYYSQIVNDFQKGDIAEGYSVSREKKESFPLTVTSAQKNPTAFYLCASSITAGGLNEQFFGPGTRLTVL.

The rearrangement uses TRBV6-5 and TRBJ1-2; 8 bases line up with TRBD1. From germline, CDR1 is MNHEY and CDR2 SVGAGI. V lost 2 bases and J lost 2; bases outside the gene matches: 4. The CDR3 totals 15 residues. The DNA of the CDR3 is TGTGCCAGCAGTTACGGGGACAGGAAGAACTATGGCTACACCTTC. Its translation: CASSYGDRKNYGYTF.

The V gene is TRBV2, the J gene TRBJ1-2; 8 nucleotides align to TRBD1. Germline V lookup: CDR1 SNHLY, CDR2 FYNNEI. The CDR3 is 12 amino acids. The V gene end was trimmed by 10 bases and the J gene end by 6 bases; junction bases not matched to a gene: 7. The CDR3 sequence is CAIGQGLDGYTF. The CDR3 bases are TGTGCCATCGGACAGGGTTTAGATGGCTACACCTTC. Together with reference TRBV2 and TRBJ1-2, the CDR3 gives the full variable domain: EPEVTQTPSHQVTQMGQEVILRCVPISNHLYFYWYRQILGQKVEFLVSFYNNEISEKSEIFDDQFSVERPDGSNFTLKIRSTKLEDSAMYFCAIGQGLDGYTFGSGTRLTVV.

The CDR3 protein is CASSLDGVANYGYTF. The CDR3 DNA sequence: TGCGCCAGCAGCCTTGACGGAGTAGCTAACTATGGCTACACCTTC. This chain links TRBV4-1 with TRBJ1-2; D gene unclear. This CDR3 has 15 residues. V lost 4 bases, J lost 0 bases, and 12 bases lay in between. Germline values: CDR1 MGHRA, CDR2 YSYEKL.

The chain recombines TRBV7-3 with TRBJ1-1, with D possibly TRBD1 on 5 matching bases. The CDR3 is 13 amino acids. Trimming removed 5 bases from V and 11 bases from J, with 18 bases in between. The V gene's germline CDR1 is SGHTA and CDR2 FQGTGA. CDR3 DNA: TGTGCCAGCAGCCAACGAGACGGGGGTCGGGCTTTCTTT. Amino acids: CASSQRDGGRAFF.

V is TRBV10-3 and J is TRBJ1-2; a weak D match, TRBD1 (5 bases). CDR3 length equals 17 residues. Germline V CDR1 and CDR2: ENHRY, SYGVKD. V lost 3 bases and J 4 bases, leaving 21 bases between the germline ends. CDR3 loop: CAISDRWPGGISYGYTF. In nucleotides, the CDR3 is TGTGCCATCAGTGACCGTTGGCCGGGGGGTATTAGCTATGGCTACACCTTC.

This clone was observed a single time. The V gene is TRBV6-1, the J gene TRBJ2-2, with a weak D call TRBD2 (5 bases). V was clipped by 4 bases and J by 0 bases, with 6 bases between them. Germline CDR1 and CDR2: MNHNS and SASEGT. The CDR3 spans 14 residues. CDR3 in DNA: TGTGCCAGCAGTGCACTAGCGAACACCGGGGAGCTGTTTTTT. Its translation is CASSALANTGELFF.

This clone has just a few counts. The chain joins TRBV11-2 to TRBJ1-1; TRBD1 matches 12 bases. CDR1 is SGHAT and CDR2 is FQNNGV in the germline V gene. The CDR3 covers 17 residues. V trimming: 0 bases; J trimming: 4 bases; junction bases outside the gene matches: 6. The CDR3 loop is CASSLDRGQGASTEAFF. The CDR3 DNA is TGTGCCAGCAGCTTAGACCGGGGACAGGGGGCTTCCACTGAAGCTTTCTTT. The full variable domain, in which reference TRBV11-2 and TRBJ1-1 provide the parts outside the CDR3, is EAGVAQSPRYKIIEKRQSVAFWCNPISGHATLYWYQQILGQGPKLLIQFQNNGVVDDSQLPKDRFSAERLKGVDSTLKIQPAKLEDSAVYLCASSLDRGQGASTEAFFGQGTRLTVV.

This chain uses TRBV7-9 with TRBJ2-7; D remains unclear. Between the trimmed V and J ends, which lost 5 bases and 2 bases, there was a span of 13 bases. CDR3 length: 14 residues. Germline V gene sequence: CDR1 SEHNR, CDR2 FQNEAQ (reference sequence). The CDR3 loop is CASSQADKTYEQYF. The CDR3 DNA reads as TGTGCCAGCAGCCAAGCAGACAAAACCTACGAGCAGTACTTC.

Only a few counts were recorded for this clone. The V and J genes are TRBV19 and TRBJ2-1; a possible D gene is TRBD1 (7 bases). This CDR3 has 14 residues. The ends were cut back, 5 bases at V and 10 bases at J, with 18 bases in the middle. The germline gives CDR1 LNHDA, CDR2 SQIVND (reference sequence). The CDR3 protein is CASSRWDSRGEQFF. CDR3 DNA: TGTGCCAGTAGTCGGTGGGACAGCCGGGGGGAGCAGTTCTTC.

In this sample, this clone turned up once. No conserved phenylalanine or tryptophan ends this CDR3, so it is likely a read error. The DNA is omitted, as the CDR3 cannot be located on it reliably, and the CDR3 follows TCRdb's listing. The CDR3: CASSSTQAP. V and J are TRBV11-3 and TRBJ2-7; the D call in the table, TRBD1, was not verified against the DNA. CDR1 SGHNT and CDR2 YENEEA come from the germline V gene. The CDR3 totals 9 residues, both ends included.

This clone has a handful of counts. The CDR3 coding sequence is TGTGCCAGCAGTTTAACGGCAGCCGGCGGCTACGAGCAGTACTTC. This sequence encodes CASSLTAAGGYEQYF. The rearrangement uses TRBV27 and TRBJ2-7, with D hard to call. The CDR3 is made up of 15 amino acids. V lost 2 bases to trimming and J lost 3 bases, with 14 bases between them. From germline, CDR1 is MNHEY and CDR2 SMNVEV (reference sequence).

V is TRBV28 and J is TRBJ1-5; no firm D call. There are 12 residues in the CDR3. CDR1 MDHEN and CDR2 SYDVKM come from the germline V gene. V was cut by 6 bases and J by 1 base, with 4 bases left in between. Written as DNA, the CDR3 is TGTGCCAGCAGGGAGAGCAATCAGCCCCAGCATTTT. It specifies CASRESNQPQHF.

CDR3 in DNA: TGTGCCTGGAACTCAGGGGCAGGGGATCGGTCACCCCTCCACTTT. Encoded protein: CAWNSGAGDRSPLHF. V gene TRBV30 combines with J gene TRBJ1-6; a possible D gene is TRBD1 (6 bases). Trimming took 4 bases from V and 10 from J, leaving 20 bases between them. Germline V gene sequence: CDR1 GTSNPN, CDR2 SVGIG (reference sequence). The length of the CDR3 is 15 residues. Filled out from reference TRBV30 and TRBJ1-6, the complete variable domain reads SQTIHQWPATLVQPVGSPLSLECTVEGTSNPNLYWYRQAAGRGLQLLFYSVGIGQISSEVPQNLSASRPQDRQFILSSKKLLLSDSGFYLCAWNSGAGDRSPLHFGNGTRLTVT.

This clone was recorded only once. This chain uses TRBV5-1 with TRBJ1-2, with 11 bases that match TRBD1. CDR3 size: 20 residues. Germline V CDR1 and CDR2: SGHRS, YFSETQ. The V gene end was trimmed by 0 bases and the J gene end by 8 bases; junction bases not matched to a gene: 21. CDR3: CASSLGLGIVGTGGVGGYTF. The CDR3 DNA reads TGCGCCAGCAGCTTGGGTCTAGGTATTGTCGGGACAGGGGGTGTAGGAGGCTACACCTTC.

The V call is TRBV6-5, the J call TRBJ2-2; D ambiguous. Germline V gene data show CDR1 as MNHEY and CDR2 as SVGAGI. V was pared by 7 bases and J by 1 base, with 13 bases between. The CDR3 consists of 15 residues. CDR3 DNA: TGTGCCAGCAACCTATTGTCAAAGAACACCGGGGAGCTGTTTTTT. Translation gives CASNLLSKNTGELFF.

This clone has a single count. The J gene is TRBJ2-1, the V gene TRBV2, with 11 positions matching TRBD2. CDR1 is SNHLY, CDR2 FYNNEI, per germline. The CDR3 runs 15 residues. Losses at the gene ends were 1 base for V and 9 bases for J; bases not matched to a gene: 5. CDR3: CASSEVLAGGGEQFF. CDR3 DNA: TGTGCCAGCAGTGAAGTTCTAGCGGGGGGAGGTGAGCAGTTCTTC.

The chain joins TRBV27 to TRBJ2-5; 10 nucleotides match TRBD2. The better agreement between TRBJ2-7 and the DNA end casts doubt on the J call. The CDR3 sequence is 15 residues long. Per germline, CDR1 MNHEY and CDR2 SMNVEV (reference sequence). Written as DNA, the CDR3 is TGTGCCAGCAGTTCCAAAGCGGGGGGGGCCTACGAGCAGTACTTC. The encoded protein is CASSSKAGGAYEQYF.

J is TRBJ2-3 and V is TRBV9; tentative D call: TRBD2 (5 bases). V was shortened by 7 bases and J by 4 bases, with 16 bases between the two germline ends. This CDR3 spans 14 amino acids. Looked up from germline, CDR1 is SGDLS and CDR2 is YYNGEE. CDR3 protein: CASGIQARADTQYF. The CDR3 nucleotides are TGTGCCAGCGGCATTCAGGCGAGGGCAGATACGCAGTATTTT.

The rearrangement joins TRBV7-9 to TRBJ2-7; 10 bases agree with TRBD1. The germline gives CDR1 SEHNR, CDR2 FQNEAQ (reference sequence). The J segment lost 2 bases and the V segment lost 6 bases, leaving 1 base of the junction unmatched. The CDR3 totals 13 residues. The CDR3 loop is CASRGQGAYEQYF. The CDR3 DNA reads as TGTGCCAGCAGAGGACAGGGGGCCTACGAGCAGTACTTC.

The rearrangement joins TRBV4-2 to TRBJ2-1; 10 bases are a match to TRBD2. The CDR3 sequence is 15 residues long. Germline V gene lookup returns CDR1 LGHNA and CDR2 YNFKEQ. Losses at the gene ends were 3 bases for V and 7 bases for J; bases not matched to a gene: 6. The CDR3 DNA is TGTGCCAGCAGCCAGACTAGCGGGTTTGGTAATGAGCAGTTCTTC. Protein product: CASSQTSGFGNEQFF.

The V call is TRBV6-5, the J call TRBJ2-5, with 8 bases aligning to TRBD1. This CDR3 has 13 residues. Germline lookup yields CDR1 MNHEY and CDR2 SVGAGI. Germline trimming cut 5 bases from V and 7 bases from J; bases unmatched to any gene: 6. The CDR3 sequence: CASSEDREGTQYF. CDR3 in DNA: TGTGCCAGCAGTGAGGACAGGGAAGGGACCCAGTACTTC.

The DNA of the CDR3 is TGTGCCAGCAGTCCACAACCGGGACAGGGGCCAACTAATGAAAAACTGTTTTTT. Translated, it gives CASSPQPGQGPTNEKLFF. The chain joins TRBV2 to TRBJ1-4, with 10 positions matching TRBD1. CDR1 is SNHLY, CDR2 FYNNEI, per germline. J lost 0 bases, V lost 5 bases, and 9 bases had no gene match. CDR3 length equals 18 residues.

This clone occurred a few times. Other DNA sequences of this sample code for an identical CDR3. The chain uses TRBV5-1 and TRBJ2-7, with D maybe TRBD1 (6 bases). This CDR3 spans 14 amino acids. CDR1 is SGHRS, CDR2 YFSETQ, per germline. Trimming took off 0 bases at V and 5 bases at J, with 12 bases between the two ends. The CDR3 DNA is TGCGCCAGCAGCTTGGCCCAGGCAGGGGACGAGCAGTACTTC. Translated: CASSLAQAGDEQYF.

A word on this clone: Other DNA sequences from this sample encode an identical CDR3 as well. The rearrangement joins TRBV6-5 to TRBJ1-1, with 8 positions matching TRBD1. The CDR3 spans 16 residues. Germline V gene data show CDR1 as MNHEY and CDR2 as SVGAGI. The J segment lost 1 base and the V segment lost 1 base, leaving 5 bases of the junction unmatched. CDR3 nucleotides: TGTGCCAGCAGTTACTTACAGGGGGTTTGGAACACTGAAGCTTTCTTT. It translates to CASSYLQGVWNTEAFF.